This T cell receptor (beta chain) emerged from a study of T cell repertoires in cytomegalovirus infection (dated by TCRdb to about 2019). With respect to the entire study: The peptide stimulations were aimed at well-studied HLA-B-restricted epitopes as well as recently identified HLA-C-restricted CMV epitopes, whose presentation resists viral immunomodulation. Because public TCR beta signatures pointed to carriage of CMV infection together with the matching HLA type, the HLA type of each donor mattered for the analysis. Overall results and qualifications from the work: In the ex vivo response, HLA-C-restricted CMV-specific TCR beta clonotypes were dominant, and in two of eight donors the single most frequent clonotype came from this HLA-C-restricted group. In both this cohort and an independent roughly 400-donor cohort, the cumulative frequency of public TCR beta family members distinguished carriers of CMV infection plus the relevant HLA type.

Sequencing took place on an Illumina HiSeq 1500. The public reads were quality trimmed at Q25 with fastp and then assembled into clones with MiXCR by TCRdb, keeping productive beta chains. Rows matching on CDR3 protein sequence are summarized as one entry with the most common DNA and genes. Present in this sample are 80,000 to 90,000 distinct CDR3 sequences, roughly 44% of which were seen just once. The ten top clones hold approximately 95% of the sample. On this clonotype: Which antigen it targets is not known. No much larger clone exists at a distance of one base, and base qualities are not known.

The sample's treatment or condition label is to be understood as: in vitro stimulation with specific CMV peptide epitopes to enrich CMV-specific T cells. The sequences come from CD8+ T cells from cultured PBMCs, collected from culture after CMV antigen stimulation. The receptor was isolated from a human donor in good health (CMV status not recorded). Some clones in this sample may be carry-over from other donors' samples.

In nucleotides, the sequence is TGTGCCAGCAGTGACTTGGGACTAGCGGGGACCTACGAGCAGTACTTC. Its protein product is CASSDLGLAGTYEQYF. The chain couples TRBV27 to TRBJ2-7; 13 of the junction bases match TRBD2. There are 16 amino acids in the CDR3, from cysteine to phenylalanine inclusive. The kept DNA is CDR3 alone, 48 bases in frame from the first base. As encoded in the germline V gene (reference sequence), CDR1 is MNHEY while CDR2 is SMNVEV. The germline V end is reduced by 5 bases and the J end by 2 bases; junction bases left unmatched: 6.